This T cell receptor (beta chain) was sequenced during a study of shared clonotypes between healthy human individuals. Study-wide findings and caveats: Clonotypes that were shared across a handful of donors made up approximately 5.1% of naive CD4 clonotypes. On the whole, naive subsets had larger estimated richness than memory subsets had. Specimens sampled were limited to blood, with tissue repertoires likely differing.

CD45RO-negative CD8 cells positively selected for CCR7 made up the naive population, which excluded terminally differentiated effector memory CD45RA+ cells. The study drew all its donors from Caucasian adults living in Nashville, Tennessee. The protocol was immunoSEQ multiplex PCR, while the TCRdb copy is restricted to in-frame clones and leaves out a portion. The sample contains more than 2 million clones, 80% to 95% of which appear only once. Regarding this clone: The antigen remains undetermined.

CDR1 and CDR2 (germline): LGHNA, YSLEER. The germline V and J ends were trimmed by 5 bases and 0 bases, with 17 bases remaining between them. The CDR3 has 17 amino acids. The specimen sequenced was naive CD8+ T cells from PBMCs. The chain recombines TRBV4-3 with TRBJ2-1; TRBD1 is a possible D gene (5 bases). The receptor comes from a man between 18 and 35 years old in good health. Some clones in this sample may be carry-over from other donors' samples. This chain's CDR3 is CASSKTARVPSYNEQFF. The DNA of the CDR3 is TGCGCCAGCAGCAAAACGGCCAGGGTCCCCTCCTACAATGAGCAGTTCTTC.